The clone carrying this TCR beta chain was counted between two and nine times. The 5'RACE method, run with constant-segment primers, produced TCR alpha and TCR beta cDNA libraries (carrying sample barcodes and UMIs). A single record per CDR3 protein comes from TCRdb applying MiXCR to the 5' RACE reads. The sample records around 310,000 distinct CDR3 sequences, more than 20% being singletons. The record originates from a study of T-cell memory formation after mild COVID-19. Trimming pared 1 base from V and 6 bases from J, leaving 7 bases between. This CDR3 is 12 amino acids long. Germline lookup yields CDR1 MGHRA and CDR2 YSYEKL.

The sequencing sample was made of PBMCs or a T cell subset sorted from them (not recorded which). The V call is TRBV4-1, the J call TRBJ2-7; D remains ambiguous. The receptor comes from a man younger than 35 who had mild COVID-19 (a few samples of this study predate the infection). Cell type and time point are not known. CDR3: CASSQGSTEQYF. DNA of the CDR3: TGCGCCAGCAGCCAAGGATCGACCGAGCAGTACTTC.